Shown below are 26 T cell receptor beta chains from a single sample sequenced in a study of blood T cell repertoires in COVID-19. Sequencing was performed with immunoSEQ multiplex PCR; in TCRdb, only in-frame clones are kept and a portion is missing. This repertoire shows roughly 68,000 clones, just over 85% found once; its top ten account for roughly 40%. The sequenced material came from peripheral blood. The receptors here all came from a woman aged 55-70 years with COVID-19, enrolled during active disease.

This chain connects TRBV5-1 to TRBJ2-7, with 8 bases matching TRBD1. Germline V gene lookup returns CDR1 SGHRS and CDR2 YFSETQ. The V and J ends lost 1 base and 3 bases, in that order; junction bases with no gene match: 3. The CDR3 length is 14 residues. CDR3 sequence (DNA): TGCGCCAGCAGCTTGAGAGACAGGGGCTACGAGCAGTACTTC. This codes for CASSLRDRGYEQYF.

The chain links TRBV10-3 to TRBJ1-1; possibly TRBD1 for D (5 bases). V gave up 8 bases and J gave up 6 bases, with 10 bases separating them. Germline values: CDR1 ENHRY, CDR2 SYGVKD. The CDR3 runs 11 residues. The CDR3 DNA reads TGTGCCATCCGGGCAGGGTCTGAAGCTTTCTTT. This translates into CAIRAGSEAFF.

The chain has TRBV6-2 or TRBV6-3 and TRBJ2-1, with 12 bases matching TRBD1. The trim removed 1 base at V and 9 bases at J, leaving 4 bases unmatched. The CDR3 length is 15 residues. Germline V CDR1 and CDR2: MNHEY, SVGEGT. CDR3 sequence: CASSYWDRGPGEQFF. CDR3 DNA: TGTGCCAGCAGTTACTGGGACAGGGGGCCCGGTGAGCAGTTCTTC.

This rearrangement joins TRBV7-9 to TRBJ2-2; 8 nucleotides align to TRBD2. V was clipped by 2 bases and J by 5 bases; unmatched bases: 7. CDR3 length: 16 amino acids. The germline V gene has CDR1 SEHNR and CDR2 FQNEAQ (reference sequence). The CDR3, as DNA: TGTGCCAGCAGCTTAACTCTAGCGGGTACGACCGGGGAGCTGTTTTTT. This translates into CASSLTLAGTTGELFF.

V and J are TRBV18 and TRBJ1-5; the match to TRBD1 covers 8 bases. Germline trimming cut 3 bases from V and 5 bases from J; bases unmatched to any gene: 6. CDR1 is KGHSH and CDR2 is LQKENI in the germline V gene. The CDR3 is 15 residues long. In DNA, the CDR3 is TGTGCCAGCTCACCTCCTGGACAGGGAGATCAGCCCCAGCATTTT. Encoded protein: CASSPPGQGDQPQHF. The full variable domain, completed using reference TRBV18 and TRBJ1-5, is NAGVMQNPRHLVRRRGQEARLRCSPMKGHSHVYWYRQLPEEGLKFMVYLQKENIIDESGMPKERFSAEFPKEGPSILRIQQVVRGDSAAYFCASSPPGQGDQPQHFGDGTRLSIL.

V usage is TRBV4-1 and J usage is TRBJ2-1, with 8 nucleotides matching TRBD1. This CDR3 contains 16 residues. The germline CDR1 and CDR2 sequences are MGHRA and YSYEKL. The V segment lost 4 bases and the J segment 2 bases; nucleotides outside the gene matches: 7. Here the CDR3 reads CASSRPQGDTYNEQFF. CDR3 DNA sequence: TGCGCCAGCAGCCGGCCACAGGGGGATACCTACAATGAGCAGTTCTTC.

This chain uses TRBV20-1 with TRBJ1-1, with D unresolved. From germline, CDR1 is DFQATT and CDR2 SNEGSKA (reference sequence). Trimming shortened V by 3 bases and J by 3 bases, and 5 bases separated the two germline ends. The CDR3 spans 11 residues. The CDR3 nucleotides are TGCAGTGCTAGGCCGGACACTGAAGCTTTCTTT. Its protein is CSARPDTEAFF.

A single count supports this clone. CDR3 amino acids: CASSPWQGQAGELFF. CDR3 DNA: TGTGCCAGCTCACCCTGGCAGGGGCAGGCCGGGGAGCTGTTTTTT. The chain couples TRBV18 to TRBJ2-2, with D possibly being TRBD1 (6 bases). CDR1 is KGHSH and CDR2 is LQKENI in the germline V gene. V was cut by 3 bases and J by 6 bases, with 14 bases left in between. The CDR3 is 15 amino acids. Together with reference TRBV18 and TRBJ2-2, the CDR3 gives the full variable domain: NAGVMQNPRHLVRRRGQEARLRCSPMKGHSHVYWYRQLPEEGLKFMVYLQKENIIDESGMPKERFSAEFPKEGPSILRIQQVVRGDSAAYFCASSPWQGQAGELFFGEGSRLTVL.

The chain has TRBV15 and TRBJ1-5; D is perhaps TRBD1 (5 bases). This CDR3 region has 12 residues. V was pared by 6 bases and J by 7 bases, with 10 bases between. The germline V gene encodes CDR1 LNHNV and CDR2 YYDKDF (reference sequence). The CDR3 reads CATSTQGQPQHF. The CDR3 bases are TGTGCCACCAGTACGCAGGGCCAGCCCCAGCATTTT.

The table lists this clone with a count of one. The CDR3 DNA reads TGTGCCAGTTCTCGGGAGGGAGACAGCACCTACGAGCAGTACTTC. It codes for CASSREGDSTYEQYF. This chain joins TRBV19 and TRBJ2-7, with 8 bases fitting TRBD2. Per the germline V gene, CDR1 is LNHDA and CDR2 is SQIVND (reference sequence). The CDR3 sequence is 15 residues long. V gave up 8 bases and J gave up 2 bases; unmatched junction bases: 11.

The V and J genes are TRBV7-9 and TRBJ1-2; D is possibly TRBD1 (5 bases). Germline V gene data show CDR1 as SEHNR and CDR2 as FQNEAQ (reference sequence). This CDR3 contains 14 residues. With 5 bases removed from V and 3 bases from J, the gap between germline ends came to 13 bases. The CDR3 region has the DNA TGTGCCAGCAGCCTATCCGGGGACTACTATGGCTACACCTTC. Its translation is CASSLSGDYYGYTF.

The genes are TRBV29-1 and TRBJ2-3, with unresolved D. The ends were cut back, 5 bases at V and 5 bases at J, with 11 bases in the middle. The CDR3 spans 12 residues. CDR1 and CDR2 (germline): SQVTM, ANQGSEA. This CDR3 reads CSVWLSGDTQYF. CDR3 nucleotide sequence: TGCAGCGTTTGGTTATCGGGAGATACGCAGTATTTT.

V and J are TRBV5-6 and TRBJ1-2; D possibly corresponds to TRBD1 (6 bases). Germline CDR1 and CDR2: SGHDT and YYEEEE. The CDR3 consists of 13 residues. The germline V and J ends were trimmed by 2 bases and 8 bases, with 13 bases remaining between them. CDR3 protein: CASSFQGHYGYTF. CDR3 bases: TGTGCCAGCAGCTTCCAGGGGCATTACGGCTACACCTTC.

The chain joins TRBV2 to TRBJ2-2; 7 bases match TRBD1. The CDR3 runs to 16 residues. The germline V gene has CDR1 SNHLY and CDR2 FYNNEI. Trimming at V came to 1 base and at J to 1 base, leaving 3 bases not matched to a gene. CDR3 protein: CASSEDRTGNTGELFF. CDR3 in DNA: TGTGCCAGCAGTGAAGACAGGACAGGGAACACCGGGGAGCTGTTTTTT. Based on the CDR3 plus reference TRBV2 and TRBJ2-2, the full variable domain is EPEVTQTPSHQVTQMGQEVILRCVPISNHLYFYWYRQILGQKVEFLVSFYNNEISEKSEIFDDQFSVERPDGSNFTLKIRSTKLEDSAMYFCASSEDRTGNTGELFFGEGSRLTVL.

This chain joins TRBV6-6 and TRBJ1-4; D ambiguous. Germline V gene lookup returns CDR1 MNHNY and CDR2 SVGAGI (reference sequence). CDR3 length equals 14 residues. Trimming stripped 2 bases from V and 8 bases from J, with 12 bases between. DNA of the CDR3: TGTGCCAGCAGTTACCCCACCAACAGAGAAAAACTGTTTTTT. This codes for CASSYPTNREKLFF.

This chain connects TRBV9 to TRBJ2-1, with 9 bases identical to TRBD1. Germline lookup yields CDR1 SGDLS and CDR2 YYNGEE. The junction had 4 bases not matched to a gene; V was cut back by 3 bases and J by 3 bases. The CDR3 sequence is 15 residues long. CDR3 DNA sequence: TGTGCCAGCAGCGGCAGGACAGGGGACTACAATGAGCAGTTCTTC. The encoded protein is CASSGRTGDYNEQFF.

This clone has only one observation. This chain connects TRBV19 to TRBJ1-5; tentatively, D is TRBD1 (6 bases). Germline loops: CDR1 LNHDA, CDR2 SQIVND (reference sequence). The CDR3 loop spans 13 amino acids. V lost 6 bases to trimming and J lost 8 bases, with 14 bases between them. CDR3 nucleotide sequence: TGTGCCAGTAGGATTGGGGGCGTGGAGCCCCAGCATTTT. It codes for CASRIGGVEPQHF.

V gene TRBV10-3 combines with J gene TRBJ1-1; D is perhaps TRBD1 (6 bases). V shed 10 bases and J shed 5 bases, with 11 bases lying between them. CDR3 size: 11 residues. Germline CDR1 is ENHRY and CDR2 is SYGVKD. The CDR3 DNA reads as TGTGCCACCCTAGACAGGACTGAAGCTTTCTTT. It codes for CATLDRTEAFF.

The chain uses TRBV7-9 and TRBJ1-1; unclear D gene. V lost 6 bases and J lost 5, with 13 bases in between. The CDR3 covers 13 residues. Germline lookup yields CDR1 SEHNR and CDR2 FQNEAQ (reference sequence). CDR3 region: CASSPSGRTEAFF. Here the CDR3 DNA reads TGTGCCAGCAGTCCCTCCGGGAGGACTGAAGCTTTCTTT.

The chain carries TRBV28 and TRBJ2-5, with D possibly matching TRBD2 (6 bases). CDR1 is MDHEN, CDR2 SYDVKM, per germline. Deletions cut 6 bases from V and 3 bases from J, with 14 bases between. There are 14 residues in the CDR3. The CDR3 DNA is TGTGCCAGCAGACCCCTACCGGGGGAAGAGACCCAGTACTTC. Its protein is CASRPLPGEETQYF.

This clone was picked up one time. The V and J genes are TRBV7-8 and TRBJ1-5; the D gene is possibly TRBD1 (6 bases). Germline V gives CDR1 SGHVS, CDR2 FQNEAQ. V shed 5 bases and J shed 7 bases, with 15 bases lying between them. The CDR3 has 14 amino acids. The CDR3 DNA follows: TGTGCCAGCAGCCCTTACCGGCAGGGGCAGCCCCAGCATTTT. Translated, it gives CASSPYRQGQPQHF.

The V and J genes are TRBV11-1 and TRBJ1-1; D gene ambiguous. Trimming removed 5 bases at V and 1 base at J, with 8 bases between. The CDR3 totals 13 residues. The germline gives CDR1 SGHAT, CDR2 FQDESV (reference sequence). The CDR3 region has the DNA TGTGCCAGCAGCGCCGGGGAGAACACTGAAGCTTTCTTT. This translates into CASSAGENTEAFF.

The chain uses TRBV2 and TRBJ1-3; maybe TRBD1 (6 bases). Per the germline V gene, CDR1 is SNHLY and CDR2 is FYNNEI. Trimming removed 8 bases at V and 2 bases at J, with 13 bases between. This CDR3 has 14 residues. This chain's CDR3 is CASQSGATGNTIYF. In DNA form, the CDR3 reads TGTGCCAGCCAGTCAGGGGCGACTGGAAACACCATATATTTT. Full variable domain (missing parts from reference TRBV2 and TRBJ1-3): EPEVTQTPSHQVTQMGQEVILRCVPISNHLYFYWYRQILGQKVEFLVSFYNNEISEKSEIFDDQFSVERPDGSNFTLKIRSTKLEDSAMYFCASQSGATGNTIYFGEGSWLTVV.

The rearrangement joins TRBV3-1 (or the pseudogene TRBV3-2) to TRBJ2-7; 9 positions agree with TRBD1. J gave up 5 bases and V 2 bases, and 4 bases lay outside the gene matches. The CDR3 is 14 residues long. Germline-derived CDR1 and CDR2 are LGHDT and YNNKEL (reference sequence). The CDR3 reads CASSQTGGDHEQYF. In DNA, the CDR3 is TGTGCCAGCAGCCAAACAGGGGGCGACCACGAGCAGTACTTC.

The CDR3 nucleotides are TGTGCCAGCAGCGTAGGGGGCAGTCAGCCCCAGCATTTT. Amino acid sequence: CASSVGGSQPQHF. J is TRBJ1-5 and V is TRBV12-1; the DNA was not used to check the table's D call, TRBD1. TRBV12-1 is noted as a pseudogene. The CDR3 extends over 13 amino acids.

This clone was detected only once. This sequence joins TRBV9 and TRBJ2-2, with 7 bases aligning to TRBD1. With V trimmed by 3 bases and J by 6 bases, 11 bases remained unmatched. CDR3 length equals 16 residues. Germline values: CDR1 SGDLS, CDR2 YYNGEE. The CDR3 DNA sequence: TGTGCCAGCAGCGGACAGGGTAGTATTTTCTCCGGGGAGCTGTTTTTT. Its protein product is CASSGQGSIFSGELFF. The full variable domain, completed using reference TRBV9 and TRBJ2-2, is DSGVTQTPKHLITATGQRVTLRCSPRSGDLSVYWYQQSLDQGLQFLIQYYNGEERAKGNILERFSAQQFPDLHSELNLSSLELGDSALYFCASSGQGSIFSGELFFGEGSRLTVL.